This T cell receptor (beta chain) was profiled in a study of shared clonotypes between healthy human individuals. The study's findings and limits: On the whole, naive subsets had larger estimated richness than memory subsets had.

A remark on this clone: The target antigen is unknown.

The protocol was immunoSEQ multiplex PCR, while the TCRdb copy is restricted to in-frame clones and leaves out a portion. The sample shows some 1,600,000 clones, 95% to 99% of them seen only once. The CDR3 consists of 16 residues. Germline CDR1 is MDHEN and CDR2 is SYDVKM. V gave up 4 bases and J gave up 3 bases, with 16 bases separating them. This receptor was taken from a young man in good health. This chain connects TRBV28 to TRBJ2-1; a weak D match, TRBD1 (5 bases). Sample: naive CD4+ T cells sorted from blood. Subset indicated: CD45RA+ positively selected. The CDR3 region has the DNA TGTGCCAGCAGTTCCCAGGGTCCAGAATACTACAATGAGCAGTTCTTC. This translates into CASSSQGPEYYNEQFF.